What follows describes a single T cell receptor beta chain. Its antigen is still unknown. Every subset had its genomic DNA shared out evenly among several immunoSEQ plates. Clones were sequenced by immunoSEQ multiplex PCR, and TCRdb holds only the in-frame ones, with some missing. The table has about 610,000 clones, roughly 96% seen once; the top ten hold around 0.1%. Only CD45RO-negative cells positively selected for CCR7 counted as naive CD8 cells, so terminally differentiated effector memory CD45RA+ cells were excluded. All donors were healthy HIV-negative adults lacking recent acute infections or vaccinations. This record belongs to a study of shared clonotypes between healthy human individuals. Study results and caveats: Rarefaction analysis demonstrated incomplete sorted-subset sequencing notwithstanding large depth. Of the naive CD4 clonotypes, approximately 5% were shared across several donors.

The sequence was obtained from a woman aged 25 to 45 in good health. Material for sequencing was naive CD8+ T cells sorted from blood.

The CDR3 is CASSPGLGLNIQYF. The CDR3 DNA reads TGTGCCAGCAGCCCTGGCTTAGGGTTAAACATTCAGTACTTC. The chain recombines TRBV27 with TRBJ2-4; D unclear. The ends were cut back, 6 bases at V and 6 bases at J, with 15 bases in the middle. This CDR3 spans 14 amino acids. CDR1 MNHEY and CDR2 SMNVEV come from the germline V gene (reference sequence).